These 13 T cell receptor beta chains originate from one sample sequenced in a study of blood T cell repertoires in COVID-19 (dated by TCRdb to 2019 to 2021). Libraries were built with the immunoSEQ multiplex PCR assay. Drawn from immuneACCESS, this table holds only the in-frame rearrangements with V and J called that TCRdb kept. Clones are partly lost; checked studies trace under half to an unresolved V gene and leave the rest unexplained. The sample data list about 160,000 clones, and about 86% of these were observed just once. The ten largest clones capture around 3.5% of the sample. Source material: peripheral blood. These receptors all come from a man aged 65 to 85 with acute or convalescent COVID-19.

V and J are TRBV14 and TRBJ2-1, with D tentatively TRBD2 (6 bases). The length of the CDR3 is 16 residues. V lost 0 bases to trimming and J lost 3 bases, with 12 bases between them. The germline CDR1 and CDR2 sequences are SGHDN and FVKESK. CDR3 nucleotides: TGTGCCAGCAGCCAAGAACGGGAGCTCCTCTACAATGAGCAGTTCTTC. Translating gives CASSQERELLYNEQFF.

The rearrangement joins TRBV24-1 to TRBJ1-2; 8 bases fit TRBD1. This CDR3 region has 15 residues. From germline, CDR1 is KGHDR and CDR2 SFDVKD. The V segment lost 4 bases and the J segment 4 bases; nucleotides outside the gene matches: 7. The CDR3 reads CATSDGQGNFYGYTF. CDR3 DNA: TGTGCCACCAGTGACGGACAGGGAAACTTCTATGGCTACACCTTC.

This clone was recorded only once. This chain uses TRBV25-1 with TRBJ2-1, with no clear D. V lost 4 bases, J lost 6 bases, and 4 bases lay in between. Looked up from germline, CDR1 is MGHDK and CDR2 is SYGVNS. The CDR3 is made up of 11 amino acids. This CDR3 reads CASSGANEQFF. The CDR3 DNA is TGTGCCAGCAGTGGCGCCAATGAGCAGTTCTTC.

CDR3 amino acids: CASSFLVGGVAVDEQYF. The CDR3 DNA reads TGTGCCAGCAGCTTCTTAGTAGGGGGTGTAGCAGTGGACGAGCAGTACTTC. V usage is TRBV7-9 and J usage is TRBJ2-7; possible D gene TRBD1, 6 bases. CDR1 and CDR2 (germline): SEHNR, FQNEAQ (reference sequence). The CDR3 runs 17 residues. Between the trimmed V and J ends, which lost 3 bases and 5 bases, there was a span of 23 bases.

The chain employs TRBV4-3 and TRBJ2-2; 13 bases fit TRBD2. Germline assignment: CDR1 LGHNA and CDR2 YSLEER. The CDR3 length is 20 residues. V trimming: 1 base; J trimming: 0 bases; junction bases outside the gene matches: 8. The CDR3 region has the DNA TGCGCCAGCAGCCAAGTTTTCGGGACTAGCGGGATCTCGAACACCGGGGAGCTGTTTTTT. Amino acid sequence: CASSQVFGTSGISNTGELFF.

V gene TRBV6-4 combines with J gene TRBJ2-1; 7 bases align to TRBD2. CDR3 size: 12 residues. V lost 6 bases, J lost 9 bases, and 5 bases stayed unmatched. CDR1 MRHNA and CDR2 SNTAGT come from the germline V gene. The CDR3 region is CASRFAGAEQFF. The CDR3 DNA reads TGTGCCAGCAGGTTTGCGGGAGCTGAGCAGTTCTTC.

The CDR3 DNA reads as TGTGCCAGCAGCTTTGGGGGGTTGAACACTGAAGCTTTCTTT. This gives the protein CASSFGGLNTEAFF. The chain is built from TRBV5-8 and TRBJ1-1; D possibly corresponds to TRBD1 (5 bases). V lost 2 bases and J lost 0, with 8 bases in between. Germline CDR1 is SGHTS and CDR2 is YDEGEE. This CDR3 contains 14 residues.

This clone was recorded only once. The rearrangement links TRBV3-1 (or the pseudogene TRBV3-2) to TRBJ1-1; possibly TRBD1 for D (6 bases). CDR1 and CDR2 from the germline V gene are LGHDT and YNNKEL (reference sequence). The CDR3 extends over 12 amino acids. Trimming removed 7 bases at V and 4 bases at J, with 10 bases between. The DNA of the CDR3 is TGTGCCAGCAACAGGGTGGGCACTGAAGCTTTCTTT. Translating gives CASNRVGTEAFF.

This clone has just a few counts. The V gene is TRBV30, the J gene TRBJ1-5; D is uncertain. V lost 0 bases to trimming and J lost 0 bases, with 6 bases between them. Germline V gives CDR1 GTSNPN, CDR2 SVGIG (reference sequence). The CDR3 totals 14 residues. CDR3 region: CAWSVGYSNQPQHF. The CDR3 DNA is TGTGCCTGGAGTGTCGGGTATAGCAATCAGCCCCAGCATTTT. The whole variable domain, filled in from reference TRBV30 and TRBJ1-5, reads SQTIHQWPATLVQPVGSPLSLECTVEGTSNPNLYWYRQAAGRGLQLLFYSVGIGQISSEVPQNLSASRPQDRQFILSSKKLLLSDSGFYLCAWSVGYSNQPQHFGDGTRLSIL.

The rearrangement uses TRBV7-9 and TRBJ1-1; 8 bases match TRBD1. Germline loops: CDR1 SEHNR, CDR2 FQNEAQ (reference sequence). CDR3 length equals 15 residues. V was clipped by 2 bases and J by 2 bases; unmatched bases: 4. CDR3 in amino acids: CASSLPQGANTEAFF. The CDR3 DNA reads as TGTGCCAGCAGCTTACCCCAGGGGGCAAACACTGAAGCTTTCTTT. The full variable domain, in which reference TRBV7-9 and TRBJ1-1 provide the parts outside the CDR3, is DTGVSQNPRHKITKRGQNVTFRCDPISEHNRLYWYRQTLGQGPEFLTYFQNEAQLEKSRLLSDRFSAERPKGSFSTLEIQRTEQGDSAMYLCASSLPQGANTEAFFGQGTRLTVV.

The rearrangement joins TRBV9 to TRBJ1-2, with 7 bases aligning to TRBD1. The length of the CDR3 is 15 residues. Germline-derived CDR1 and CDR2 are SGDLS and YYNGEE. The J segment lost 3 bases and the V segment lost 0 bases, leaving 5 bases of the junction unmatched. The CDR3 region is CASSVEEGADYGYTF. The CDR3 bases are TGTGCCAGCAGCGTAGAGGAGGGGGCGGACTATGGCTACACCTTC.

The chain links TRBV5-1 to TRBJ2-2; TRBD1 agrees at 7 bases. The ends lost 4 bases at V and 5 bases at J; junction bases unmatched: 5. This CDR3 is built from 14 residues. Germline loops: CDR1 SGHRS, CDR2 YFSETQ. The CDR3 is CASSLGTVTGELFF. In DNA, the CDR3 is TGCGCCAGCAGCCTAGGGACAGTTACCGGGGAGCTGTTTTTT.

In this sample, this clone turned up once. The rearrangement uses TRBV21-1 and TRBJ1-2; the D call of TRBD1 is as the table states it, not checked on the DNA. TRBV21-1 is a pseudogene. The CDR3 spans 18 residues. CDR3 DNA: TGTGCCAGCAGCAAAGGGGAAAGGGGGCGAGAAGGGTGTTATGGCTACACCTTC. Encoded protein: CASSKGERGREGCYGYTF.